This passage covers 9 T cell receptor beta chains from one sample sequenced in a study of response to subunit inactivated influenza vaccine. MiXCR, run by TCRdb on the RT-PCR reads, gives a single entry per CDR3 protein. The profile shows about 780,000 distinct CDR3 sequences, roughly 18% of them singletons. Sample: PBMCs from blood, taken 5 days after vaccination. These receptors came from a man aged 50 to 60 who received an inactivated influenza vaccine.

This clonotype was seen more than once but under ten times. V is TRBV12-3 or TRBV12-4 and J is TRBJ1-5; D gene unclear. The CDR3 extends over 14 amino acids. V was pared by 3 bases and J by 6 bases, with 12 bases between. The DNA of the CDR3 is TGTGCCAGCAGTTTGCTAGGGATAGGTCAGCCCCAGCATTTT. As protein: CASSLLGIGQPQHF.

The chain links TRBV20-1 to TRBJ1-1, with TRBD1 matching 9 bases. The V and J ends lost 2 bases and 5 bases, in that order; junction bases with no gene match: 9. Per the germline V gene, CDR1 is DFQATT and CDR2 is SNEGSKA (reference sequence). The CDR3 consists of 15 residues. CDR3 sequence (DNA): TGCAGTGCTAGACATCGGGGACAGGGAGGAACTGAAGCTTTCTTT. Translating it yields CSARHRGQGGTEAFF.

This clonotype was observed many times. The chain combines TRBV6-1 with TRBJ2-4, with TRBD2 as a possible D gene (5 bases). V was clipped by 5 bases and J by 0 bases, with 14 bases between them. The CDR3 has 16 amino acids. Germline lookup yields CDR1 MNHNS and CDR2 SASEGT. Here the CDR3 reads CASSPGSEIAKNIQYF. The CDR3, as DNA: TGTGCCAGCAGTCCGGGTAGCGAGATAGCCAAAAACATTCAGTACTTC.

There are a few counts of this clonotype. The CDR3 DNA reads TGTGCCAGCATCAAGGACCTCTATGGCTACACCTTC. It is translated as CASIKDLYGYTF. The gene calls are TRBV7-9 and TRBJ1-2; D not certain. Germline V gene data show CDR1 as SEHNR and CDR2 as FQNEAQ (reference sequence). V was trimmed by 7 bases and J by 4 bases, leaving 10 bases between them. CDR3 size: 12 residues.

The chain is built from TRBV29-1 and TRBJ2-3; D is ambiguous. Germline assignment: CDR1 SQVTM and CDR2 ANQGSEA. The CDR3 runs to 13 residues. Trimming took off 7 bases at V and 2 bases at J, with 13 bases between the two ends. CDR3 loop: CSGSLADTDTQYF. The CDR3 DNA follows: TGCAGCGGATCGTTAGCAGACACAGATACGCAGTATTTT.

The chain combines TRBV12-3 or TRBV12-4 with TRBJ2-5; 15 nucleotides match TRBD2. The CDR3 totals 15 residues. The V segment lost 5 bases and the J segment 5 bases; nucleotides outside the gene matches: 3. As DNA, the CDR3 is TGTGCCAGCAGTCGGGGACTAGCGGGGGGTGAGACCCAGTACTTC. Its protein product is CASSRGLAGGETQYF.

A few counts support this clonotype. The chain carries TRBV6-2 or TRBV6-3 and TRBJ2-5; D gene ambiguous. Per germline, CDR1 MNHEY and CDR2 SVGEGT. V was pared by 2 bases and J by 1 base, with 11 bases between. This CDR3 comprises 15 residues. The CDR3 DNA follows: TGTGCCAGCAGTTACCCCGGTTCGGCCCAAGAGACCCAGTACTTC. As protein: CASSYPGSAQETQYF.

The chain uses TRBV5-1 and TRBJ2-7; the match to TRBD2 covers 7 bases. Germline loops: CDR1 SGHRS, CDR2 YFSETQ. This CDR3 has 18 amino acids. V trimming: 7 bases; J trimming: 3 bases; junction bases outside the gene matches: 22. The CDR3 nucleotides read TGCGCCAGCCGGGTGTCTAGCGGAAACCTCGCGTCGGTCTACGAGCAGTACTTC. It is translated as CASRVSSGNLASVYEQYF.

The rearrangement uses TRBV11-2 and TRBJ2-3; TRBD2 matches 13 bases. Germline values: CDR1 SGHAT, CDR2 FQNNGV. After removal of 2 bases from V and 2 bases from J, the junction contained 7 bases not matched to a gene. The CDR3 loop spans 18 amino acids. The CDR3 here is CASSLRTGLAGLTDTQYF. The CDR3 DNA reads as TGTGCCAGCAGCTTAAGAACGGGACTAGCGGGACTCACAGATACGCAGTATTTT.